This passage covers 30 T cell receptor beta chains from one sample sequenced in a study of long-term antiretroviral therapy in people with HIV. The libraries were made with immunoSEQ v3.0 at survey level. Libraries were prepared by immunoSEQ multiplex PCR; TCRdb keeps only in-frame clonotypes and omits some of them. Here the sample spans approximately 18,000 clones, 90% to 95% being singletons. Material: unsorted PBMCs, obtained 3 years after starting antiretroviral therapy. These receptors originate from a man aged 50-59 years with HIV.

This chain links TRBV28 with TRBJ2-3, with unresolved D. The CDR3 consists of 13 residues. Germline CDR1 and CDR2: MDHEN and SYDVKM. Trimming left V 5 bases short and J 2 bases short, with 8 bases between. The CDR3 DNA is TGTGCCAGCAGTGGCCGGACCACAGATACGCAGTATTTT. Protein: CASSGRTTDTQYF.

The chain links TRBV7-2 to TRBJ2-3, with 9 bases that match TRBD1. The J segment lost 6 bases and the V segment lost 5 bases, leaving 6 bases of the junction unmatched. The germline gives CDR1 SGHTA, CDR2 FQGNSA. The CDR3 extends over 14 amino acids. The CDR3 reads CASSPGQGRDTQYF. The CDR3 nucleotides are TGTGCCAGCAGCCCGGGACAGGGCCGGGATACGCAGTATTTT. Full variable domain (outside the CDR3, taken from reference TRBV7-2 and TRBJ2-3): GAGVSQSPSNKVTEKGKDVELRCDPISGHTALYWYRQSLGQGLEFLIYFQGNSAPDKSGLPSDRFSAERTGGSVSTLTIQRTQQEDSAVYLCASSPGQGRDTQYFGPGTRLTVL.

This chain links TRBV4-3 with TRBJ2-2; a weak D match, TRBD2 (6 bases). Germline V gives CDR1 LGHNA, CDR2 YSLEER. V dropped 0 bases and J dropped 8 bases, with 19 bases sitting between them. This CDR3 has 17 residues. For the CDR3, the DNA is TGCGCCAGCAGCCAAGACAGGGCCGGGGGTCGCGGAGGGGAGCTGTTTTTT. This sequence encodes CASSQDRAGGRGGELFF.

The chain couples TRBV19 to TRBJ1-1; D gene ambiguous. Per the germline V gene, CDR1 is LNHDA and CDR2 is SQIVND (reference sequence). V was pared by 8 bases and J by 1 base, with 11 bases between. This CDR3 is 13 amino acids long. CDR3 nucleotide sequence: TGTGCCAGTTCTTATGACCCGAACACTGAAGCTTTCTTT. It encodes CASSYDPNTEAFF.

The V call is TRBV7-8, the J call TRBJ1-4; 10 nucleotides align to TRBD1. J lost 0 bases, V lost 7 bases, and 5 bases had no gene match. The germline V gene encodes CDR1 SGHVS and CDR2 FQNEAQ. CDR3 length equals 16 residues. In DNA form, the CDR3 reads TGTGCCAGCACCAGACAGGGGGCTTCAACTAATGAAAAACTGTTTTTT. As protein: CASTRQGASTNEKLFF.

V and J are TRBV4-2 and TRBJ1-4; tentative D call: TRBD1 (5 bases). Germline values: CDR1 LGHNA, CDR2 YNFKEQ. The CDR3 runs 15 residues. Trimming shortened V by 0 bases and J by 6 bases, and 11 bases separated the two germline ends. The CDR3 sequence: CASSQERGNYEKLFF. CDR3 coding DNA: TGTGCCAGCAGCCAAGAGCGGGGGAATTATGAAAAACTGTTTTTT.

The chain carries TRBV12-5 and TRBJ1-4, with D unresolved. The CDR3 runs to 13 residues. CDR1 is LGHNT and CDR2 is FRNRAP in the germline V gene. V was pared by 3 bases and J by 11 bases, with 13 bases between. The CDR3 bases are TGTGCTAGTGGTTTCGCCACGACGACGAAACTGTTTTTT. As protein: CASGFATTTKLFF.

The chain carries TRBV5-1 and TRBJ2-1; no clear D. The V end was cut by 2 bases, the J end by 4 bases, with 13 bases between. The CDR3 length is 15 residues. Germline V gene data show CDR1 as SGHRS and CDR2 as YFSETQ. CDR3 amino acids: CASSLKQSLYNEQFF. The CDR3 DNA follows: TGCGCCAGCAGCTTAAAACAGAGCCTTTACAATGAGCAGTTCTTC.

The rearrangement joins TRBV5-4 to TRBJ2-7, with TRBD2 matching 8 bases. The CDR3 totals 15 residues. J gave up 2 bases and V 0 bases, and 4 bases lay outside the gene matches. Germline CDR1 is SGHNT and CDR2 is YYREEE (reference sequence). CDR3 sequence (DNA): TGTGCCAGCAGCTTGGTCTCCGGGGGGGCCTACGAGCAGTACTTC. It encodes CASSLVSGGAYEQYF.

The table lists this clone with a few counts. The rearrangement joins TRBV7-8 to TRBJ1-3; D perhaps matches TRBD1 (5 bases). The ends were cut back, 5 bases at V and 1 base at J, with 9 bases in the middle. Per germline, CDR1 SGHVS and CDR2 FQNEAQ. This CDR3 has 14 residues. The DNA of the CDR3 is TGTGCCAGCAGCCCTGGGGGGTCTGGAAACACCATATATTTT. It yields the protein CASSPGGSGNTIYF. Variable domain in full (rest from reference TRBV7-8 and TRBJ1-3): GAGVSQSPRYKVAKRGQDVALRCDPISGHVSLFWYQQALGQGPEFLTYFQNEAQLDKSGLPSDRFFAERPEGSVSTLKIQRTQQEDSAVYLCASSPGGSGNTIYFGEGSWLTVV.

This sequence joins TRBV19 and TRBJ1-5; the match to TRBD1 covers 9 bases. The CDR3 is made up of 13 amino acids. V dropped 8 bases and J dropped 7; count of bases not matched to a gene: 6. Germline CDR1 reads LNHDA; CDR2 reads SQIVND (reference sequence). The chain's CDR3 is CASHRGLEQPQHF. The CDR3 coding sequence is TGTGCCAGTCACAGGGGGCTGGAGCAGCCCCAGCATTTT.

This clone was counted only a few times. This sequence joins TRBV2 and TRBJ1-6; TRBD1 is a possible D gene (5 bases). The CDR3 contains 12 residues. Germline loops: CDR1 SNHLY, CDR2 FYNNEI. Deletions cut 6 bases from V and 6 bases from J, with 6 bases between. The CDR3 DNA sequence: TGTGCCAGCAGGCAGGGTAATTCACCCCTCCACTTT. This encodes CASRQGNSPLHF.

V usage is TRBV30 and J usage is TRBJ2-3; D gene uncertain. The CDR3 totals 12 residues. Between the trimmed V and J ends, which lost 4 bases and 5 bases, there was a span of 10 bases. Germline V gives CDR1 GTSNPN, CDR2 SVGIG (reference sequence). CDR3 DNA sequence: TGTGCCTGGACCGCGGTCGGAGATACGCAGTATTTT. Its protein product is CAWTAVGDTQYF.

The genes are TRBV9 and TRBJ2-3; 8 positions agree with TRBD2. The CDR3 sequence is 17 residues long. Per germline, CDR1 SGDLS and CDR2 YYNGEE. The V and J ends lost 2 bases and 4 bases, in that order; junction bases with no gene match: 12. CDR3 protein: CASSVSGGGGGADTQYF. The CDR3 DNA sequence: TGTGCCAGCAGCGTGAGCGGGGGCGGGGGCGGGGCAGATACGCAGTATTTT.

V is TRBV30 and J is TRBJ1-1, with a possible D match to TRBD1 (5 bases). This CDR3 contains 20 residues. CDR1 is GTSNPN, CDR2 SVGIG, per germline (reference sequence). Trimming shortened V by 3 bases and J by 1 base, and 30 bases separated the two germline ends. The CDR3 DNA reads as TGTGCCTGGAGCGTGGAAACTGTGAGGCCGCTAAGGGGCTGGAACACTGAAGCTTTCTTT. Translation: CAWSVETVRPLRGWNTEAFF.

As DNA, the CDR3 is TGTGCCAGCAGCTTGGGACAGGGGAACACAGATACGCAGTATTTT. It yields the protein CASSLGQGNTDTQYF. The chain combines TRBV11-3 with TRBJ2-3; 10 bases are shared with TRBD1. This CDR3 region has 15 residues. Germline V lookup: CDR1 SGHNT, CDR2 YENEEA. The J segment lost 2 bases and the V segment lost 3 bases, leaving 2 bases of the junction unmatched.

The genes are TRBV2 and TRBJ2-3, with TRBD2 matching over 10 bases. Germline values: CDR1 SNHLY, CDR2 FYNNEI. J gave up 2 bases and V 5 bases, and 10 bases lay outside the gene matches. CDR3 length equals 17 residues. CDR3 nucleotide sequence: TGTGCCAGCAGTTCGGCGTTTAGCGGGGGGCCCACAGATACGCAGTATTTT. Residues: CASSSAFSGGPTDTQYF.

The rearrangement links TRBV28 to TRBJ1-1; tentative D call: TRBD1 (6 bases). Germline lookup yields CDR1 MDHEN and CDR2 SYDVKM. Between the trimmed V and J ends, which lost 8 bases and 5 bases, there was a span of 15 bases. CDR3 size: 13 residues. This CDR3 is CASGNREGTEAFF. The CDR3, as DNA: TGTGCCAGCGGCAACAGGGAGGGGACTGAAGCTTTCTTT.

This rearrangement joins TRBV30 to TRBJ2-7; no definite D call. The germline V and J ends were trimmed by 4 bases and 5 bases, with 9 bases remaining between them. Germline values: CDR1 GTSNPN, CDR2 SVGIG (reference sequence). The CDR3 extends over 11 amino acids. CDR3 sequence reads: CAWKGVDEQYF. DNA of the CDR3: TGTGCCTGGAAAGGAGTGGACGAGCAGTACTTC.

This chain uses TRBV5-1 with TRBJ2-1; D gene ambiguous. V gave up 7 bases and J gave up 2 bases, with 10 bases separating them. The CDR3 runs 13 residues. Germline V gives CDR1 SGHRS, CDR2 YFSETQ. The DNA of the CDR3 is TGCGCCAGCCCATCGGCGCCCTACAATGAGCAGTTCTTC. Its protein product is CASPSAPYNEQFF.

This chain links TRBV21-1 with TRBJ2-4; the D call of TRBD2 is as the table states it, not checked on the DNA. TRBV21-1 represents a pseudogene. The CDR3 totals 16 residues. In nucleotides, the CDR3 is TGTGCCAGCAGCAGTTGGCGGGGAACTGCCAAAAACATTCAGTACTTC. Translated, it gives CASSSWRGTAKNIQYF.

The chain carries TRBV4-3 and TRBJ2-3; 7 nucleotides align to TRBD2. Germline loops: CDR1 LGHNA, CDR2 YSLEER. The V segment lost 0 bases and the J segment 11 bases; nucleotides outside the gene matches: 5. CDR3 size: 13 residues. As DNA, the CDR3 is TGCGCCAGCAGCCAAGATAGACTAGCAGAGCAGTATTTT. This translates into CASSQDRLAEQYF.

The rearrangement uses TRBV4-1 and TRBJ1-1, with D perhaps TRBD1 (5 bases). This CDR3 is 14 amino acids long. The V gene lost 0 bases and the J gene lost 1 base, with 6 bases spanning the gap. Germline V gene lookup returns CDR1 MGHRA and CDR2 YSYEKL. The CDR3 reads CASSQEGTNTEAFF. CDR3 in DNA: TGCGCCAGCAGCCAAGAAGGGACGAACACTGAAGCTTTCTTT.

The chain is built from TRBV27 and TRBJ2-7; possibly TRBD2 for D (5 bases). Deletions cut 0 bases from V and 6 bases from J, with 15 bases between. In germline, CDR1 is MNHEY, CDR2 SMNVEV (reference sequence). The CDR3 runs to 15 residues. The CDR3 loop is CASSLSRGFGSEQYF. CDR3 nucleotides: TGTGCCAGCAGTTTATCCCGGGGTTTTGGGTCCGAGCAGTACTTC.

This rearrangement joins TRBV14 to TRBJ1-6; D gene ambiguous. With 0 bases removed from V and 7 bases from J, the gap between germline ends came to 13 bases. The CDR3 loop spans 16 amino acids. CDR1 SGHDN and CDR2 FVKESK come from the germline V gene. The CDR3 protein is CASSQDLAAGNSPLHF. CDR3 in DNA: TGTGCCAGCAGCCAAGATCTGGCAGCGGGGAATTCACCCCTCCACTTT.

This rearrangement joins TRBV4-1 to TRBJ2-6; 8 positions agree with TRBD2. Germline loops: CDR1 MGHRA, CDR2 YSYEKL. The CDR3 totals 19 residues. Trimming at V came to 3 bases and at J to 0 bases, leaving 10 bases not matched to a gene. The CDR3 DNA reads TGCGCCAGCAGCCAGCCGGGGGGGGGTAGTTTCTCTGGGGCCAACGTCCTGACTTTC. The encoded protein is CASSQPGGGSFSGANVLTF.

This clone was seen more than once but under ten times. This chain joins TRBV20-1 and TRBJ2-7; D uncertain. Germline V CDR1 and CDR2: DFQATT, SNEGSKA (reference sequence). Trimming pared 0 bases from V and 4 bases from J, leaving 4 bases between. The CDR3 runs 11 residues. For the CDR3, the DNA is TGCAGTGCTAGAGATAGTTACGAGCAGTACTTC. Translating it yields CSARDSYEQYF.

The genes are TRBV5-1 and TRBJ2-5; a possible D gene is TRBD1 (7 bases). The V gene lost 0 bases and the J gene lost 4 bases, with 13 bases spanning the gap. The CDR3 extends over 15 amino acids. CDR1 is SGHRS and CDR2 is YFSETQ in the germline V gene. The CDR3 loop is CASSLAGGGAETQYF. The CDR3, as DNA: TGCGCCAGCAGCTTGGCCGGAGGGGGCGCAGAGACCCAGTACTTC.

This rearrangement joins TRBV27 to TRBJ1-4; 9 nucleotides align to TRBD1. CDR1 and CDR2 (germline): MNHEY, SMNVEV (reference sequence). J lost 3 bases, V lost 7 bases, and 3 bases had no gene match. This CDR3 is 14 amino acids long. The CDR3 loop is CASTHRGPNEKLFF. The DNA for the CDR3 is TGTGCCAGCACCCACAGGGGGCCTAATGAAAAACTGTTTTTT. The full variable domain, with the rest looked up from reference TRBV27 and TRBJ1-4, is EAQVTQNPRYLITVTGKKLTVTCSQNMNHEYMSWYRQDPGLGLRQIYYSMNVEVTDKGDVPEGYKVSRKEKRNFPLILESPSPNQTSLYFCASTHRGPNEKLFFGSGTQLSVL.

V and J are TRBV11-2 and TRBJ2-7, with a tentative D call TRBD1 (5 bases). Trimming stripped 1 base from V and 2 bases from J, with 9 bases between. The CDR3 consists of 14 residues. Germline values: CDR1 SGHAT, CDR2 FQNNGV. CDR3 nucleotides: TGTGCCAGCAGCTTAGGGCCAGGGACCTACGAGCAGTACTTC. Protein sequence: CASSLGPGTYEQYF.